This T cell receptor (beta chain) was observed in a study of OX40 agonist ivuxolimab in advanced cancers. This clone occurred once. Its antigen is undetermined. Study-wide results and limits: Blood T cells, both CD4+ and CD8+, expanded clonally by week 6 at 0.1 to 3.0 mg/kg.

This CDR3 contains 16 residues. V lost 0 bases, J lost 2 bases, and 13 bases lay in between. Germline assignment: CDR1 LGHNA and CDR2 YNFKEQ. Only in-frame clones appear in the TCRdb table, and some are missing; sequencing was by immunoSEQ multiplex PCR. The sample has about 80,000 clones; 85% to 95% are singletons. The J gene is TRBJ1-2, the V gene TRBV4-2, with D possibly matching TRBD1 (6 bases). The source is an adult with an advanced solid tumor such as melanoma, head and neck, liver or kidney cancer. The sequencing here drew on CD4+ or CD8+ T cells sorted from blood, taken in a trial of the OX40 agonist ivuxolimab. CDR3 nucleotides: TGTGCCAGCAGCCAAGAAGTCATAGGGGGAAACTATGGCTACACCTTC. Translation: CASSQEVIGGNYGYTF.